These T cell receptor beta chains were read from a single sample in a study of blood T cell repertoires in COVID-19. Measured with immunoSEQ multiplex PCR; TCRdb has only the in-frame clones, and not every one. The sample shows 250,000 to 350,000 clones, 70% to 90% of them seen only once. The specimen was peripheral blood. Every receptor here comes from a human donor with COVID-19, enrolled during active disease. The donor label of this sample is uncertain. The conserved cysteine and the conserved F or W are not part of the CDR3 here.

>TRBV7-2|TRBJ2-3
ASSFPSGRVDTQY
>TRBV19|TRBJ1-1
ASSMDRARAF
>TRBV7-3|TRBJ2-1
ASSFRLAGVNEQF
>TRBV28|TRBJ1-4
ASSTVDRVTEKLF
>TRBV11-1|TRBJ2-7
ASSSTSGSYEQY
>TRBV30|TRBJ1-2
AWTGGPFYGYT
>TRBV7-2|TRBJ2-7
ASSLRLAGAEQY
>TRBV3-1/TRBV3-2|TRBJ2-2
ASSQPGLAGDRTGELF
>TRBV30|TRBJ1-4
AWSVGGGGEKLF
>TRBV9|TRBJ2-5
ASSVSAASGSGGETQY
>TRBV30|TRBJ1-2
APAGNYGYT
>TRBV19|TRBJ2-1
ASSIDAGGYYDSYNEQF
>TRBV18|TRBJ2-7
ASSPVLAGTEQY
>TRBV19|TRBJ2-2
ASSDPGQVNTGELF
>TRBV5-1|TRBJ2-1
ASSPQGAVSSYNEQF
>TRBV5-5|TRBJ1-1
ASSLPDRGLSGTEAF
>TRBV7-2|TRBJ2-1
ASSSPGSTQF
>TRBV6-2/TRBV6-3|TRBJ1-5
ASSGGRQDNSNQPQH
>TRBV5-1|TRBJ2-1
ASSFGDGGVNEQF
>TRBV19|TRBJ2-7
ASSEQGVTYEQY
>TRBV5-6|TRBJ1-5
ASSLGGGDNQPQH
>TRBV30|TRBJ2-3
AWSPGTSGGGDTDTQY
>TRBV11-2|TRBJ2-1
ASSPDRVHNEQF
>TRBV6-6|TRBJ1-3
ASSYLGTGSGNTIY
>TRBV30|TRBJ2-1
AWSVPLAGGPSYNEQF
>TRBV2|TRBJ1-4
ASSESEGGTAVLSSNEKLF
>TRBV12-3/TRBV12-4|TRBJ2-2
ASSFGSRGELF
>TRBV3-1/TRBV3-2|TRBJ2-3
ASSPGGLDTDTQY
>TRBV30|TRBJ1-1
ACSTKQTEAF
>TRBV27|TRBJ1-1
ASSLSGQGAPVTEAF
>TRBV15|TRBJ2-3
ATSRDPLGGNTQY
>TRBV5-6|TRBJ2-7
ASSFYDGRSYEQY
>TRBV3-1/TRBV3-2|TRBJ2-7
ASSLRQRTGYEQY
>TRBV5-1|TRBJ2-6
ASTRDLAGSGANVLT
>TRBV10-2|TRBJ2-3
ASSELATPPDTQY
>TRBV7-9|TRBJ1-3
ASRPQVGNTIY
>TRBV7-9|TRBJ2-4
ASSTTGLAKNIQY
>TRBV7-3|TRBJ2-7
ASSLGAIFSSPYEQY
>TRBV7-9|TRBJ1-2
ASSPRGKTNYGYT
>TRBV5-8|TRBJ2-2
ASSPRQGLANTGELF
>TRBV10-3|TRBJ2-1
AIVRDSGYNEQF
>TRBV18|TRBJ2-4
ASSRDTEDIQY
>TRBV6-6|TRBJ1-2
ASSSHPGDGYT
>TRBV2|TRBJ2-7
ASNEVEVLKQY
>TRBV2|TRBJ1-5
ASGTLQGGNQPQH
>TRBV11-2|TRBJ1-2
ASSSRNYGYT
>TRBV28|TRBJ2-7
ASKLGGGGASSYEQY
>TRBV5-4|TRBJ2-3
ASSWGTGDTQY
>TRBV19|TRBJ1-5
ASSVQTGSNQPQH
>TRBV6-5|TRBJ1-5
ASREDRGKYQPQH
>TRBV21-1|TRBJ2-3
ASSNGGAPLSTDTQY
>TRBV7-9|TRBJ2-1
ASSSTRAGYYNEQF
>TRBV7-9|TRBJ1-5
ASSLASVVQPQH